The table lists the clone carrying this T cell receptor beta chain with many counts. Its antigen is not known. The sample comes from a study of Graves' ophthalmopathy and Graves' hyperthyroidism. Study observations and caveats: The model achieved 70.59% sensitivity and around 72% specificity for ophthalmopathy progression.

CDR1 and CDR2 from the germline V gene are MNHEY and SMNVEV (reference sequence). The V gene end was trimmed by 3 bases and the J gene end by 5 bases; junction bases not matched to a gene: 4. The CDR3 runs to 15 residues. RNA served as the template for amplifying TCR beta CDR3 regions. HTBI-primed RT-PCR formed the first round, and a multiplex PCR formed the second. TCRdb re-derived calls from the multiplex PCR reads in MiXCR, one entry per CDR3 protein. This repertoire shows some 400,000 distinct CDR3 sequences, about 16% found once; its top ten account for around 1.5%. Clinical symptoms, serum thyroxine, TRAb, thyroid ultrasound and orbital computed tomography determined diagnosis. PBMCs had their origin in fresh peripheral blood (10 ml).

Input material: peripheral blood. This clonotype was obtained from a woman aged 18-29 years with Graves' ophthalmopathy. The chain combines TRBV27 with TRBJ1-6; 7 bases line up with TRBD1. CDR3 in amino acids: CASSFSQGHNSPLHF. The CDR3 DNA sequence: TGTGCCAGCAGTTTTTCACAGGGGCATAATTCACCCCTCCACTTT.